The 7 T cell receptor beta chains given below trace back to one sample, sequenced in a study of CD8 T cells in Susac syndrome (dated by TCRdb to between 2018 and 2021). Libraries were built with the immunoSEQ multiplex PCR assay. RNA was extracted using the RNeasy kit, and roughly 0.5 to 1 ug of the RNA was reverse transcribed with random hexamers. TCRdb ran its own pipeline on the public reads, namely fastp trimming at Q25 and MiXCR clone calling, and kept in-frame beta chains. Every entry covers one CDR3 protein and lists the most common genes and DNA from its rows. The sample table contains about 150,000 distinct CDR3 sequences; only one count was recorded for 95% of them. Together, the top ten hold roughly 0.08% of the sample. Sequencing used CD4+ T cells from PBMCs. The receptors derive from a human donor with Susac syndrome.

This clonotype was counted a single time. The chain employs TRBV9 and TRBJ2-2, with D uncertain. V shed 3 bases and J shed 7 bases, with 13 bases lying between them. The CDR3 contains 14 residues. CDR1 SGDLS and CDR2 YYNGEE come from the germline V gene. The CDR3 here is CASSALGWDGELFF. CDR3 coding DNA: TGTGCCAGCAGCGCCCTAGGGTGGGACGGGGAGCTGTTTTTT.

The chain is built from TRBV6-5 and TRBJ2-1; 11 positions match TRBD2. The CDR3 runs 16 residues. Per germline, CDR1 MNHEY and CDR2 SVGAGI. V shed 2 bases and J 0 bases; nucleotides not matched to a gene: 0. The CDR3 DNA reads as TGTGCCAGCAGTTACCTAGCGGGAGGCTCCTACAATGAGCAGTTCTTC. Its protein is CASSYLAGGSYNEQFF.

This chain uses TRBV4-2 with TRBJ1-1; TRBD1 matches 10 bases. J lost 1 base, V lost 0 bases, and 11 bases had no gene match. The CDR3 runs 19 residues. CDR1 is LGHNA, CDR2 YNFKEQ, per germline. The CDR3 DNA reads TGTGCCAGCAGCCAAGATACACGGGGACAGGGGTCCGGGAACACTGAAGCTTTCTTT. Its translation: CASSQDTRGQGSGNTEAFF.

The chain uses TRBV15 and TRBJ1-6, with 10 bases fitting TRBD1. The CDR3 totals 19 residues. The V gene's germline CDR1 is LNHNV and CDR2 YYDKDF (reference sequence). J lost 0 bases, V lost 5 bases, and 10 bases had no gene match. The CDR3 here is CATSRTGTGVSSYNSPLHF. The CDR3 DNA reads TGTGCCACCAGCCGCACCGGGACAGGGGTCAGCTCCTATAATTCACCCCTCCACTTT.

The chain links TRBV7-2 to TRBJ2-7; 8 bases align to TRBD2. The trim removed 5 bases at V and 7 bases at J, leaving 7 bases unmatched. CDR3 length: 13 residues. Per the germline V gene, CDR1 is SGHTA and CDR2 is FQGNSA. CDR3 in DNA: TGTGCCAGCAGCCGTAGCGGGACCGAAGAGCAGTACTTC. The encoded protein is CASSRSGTEEQYF.

This chain uses TRBV20-1 with TRBJ2-5; D is uncertain. V lost 3 bases and J lost 2, with 16 bases in between. The CDR3 is 15 residues long. Germline V gene lookup returns CDR1 DFQATT and CDR2 SNEGSKA (reference sequence). As DNA, the CDR3 is TGCAGTGCTAGGGTCGGTGGCGCCCGACAAGAGACCCAGTACTTC. Translating gives CSARVGGARQETQYF.

The chain combines TRBV4-2 with TRBJ2-5, with D unclear. CDR1 LGHNA and CDR2 YNFKEQ come from the germline V gene. Trimming pared 1 base from V and 2 bases from J, leaving 8 bases between. CDR3 length: 14 amino acids. CDR3: CASSQVIRQETQYF. The CDR3 DNA reads TGTGCCAGCAGCCAAGTTATACGTCAAGAGACCCAGTACTTC.